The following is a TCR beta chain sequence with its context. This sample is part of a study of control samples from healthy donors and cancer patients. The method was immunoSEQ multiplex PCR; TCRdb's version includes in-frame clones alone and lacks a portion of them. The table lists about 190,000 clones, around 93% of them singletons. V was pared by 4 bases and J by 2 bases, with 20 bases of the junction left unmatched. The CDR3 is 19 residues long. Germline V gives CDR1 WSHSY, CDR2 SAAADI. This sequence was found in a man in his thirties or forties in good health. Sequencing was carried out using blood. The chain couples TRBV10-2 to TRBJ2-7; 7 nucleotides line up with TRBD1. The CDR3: CASSGAGTASRLSPYEQYF. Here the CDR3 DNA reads TGCGCCAGCAGTGGGGCCGGGACAGCCTCCAGGCTTAGCCCCTACGAGCAGTACTTC.